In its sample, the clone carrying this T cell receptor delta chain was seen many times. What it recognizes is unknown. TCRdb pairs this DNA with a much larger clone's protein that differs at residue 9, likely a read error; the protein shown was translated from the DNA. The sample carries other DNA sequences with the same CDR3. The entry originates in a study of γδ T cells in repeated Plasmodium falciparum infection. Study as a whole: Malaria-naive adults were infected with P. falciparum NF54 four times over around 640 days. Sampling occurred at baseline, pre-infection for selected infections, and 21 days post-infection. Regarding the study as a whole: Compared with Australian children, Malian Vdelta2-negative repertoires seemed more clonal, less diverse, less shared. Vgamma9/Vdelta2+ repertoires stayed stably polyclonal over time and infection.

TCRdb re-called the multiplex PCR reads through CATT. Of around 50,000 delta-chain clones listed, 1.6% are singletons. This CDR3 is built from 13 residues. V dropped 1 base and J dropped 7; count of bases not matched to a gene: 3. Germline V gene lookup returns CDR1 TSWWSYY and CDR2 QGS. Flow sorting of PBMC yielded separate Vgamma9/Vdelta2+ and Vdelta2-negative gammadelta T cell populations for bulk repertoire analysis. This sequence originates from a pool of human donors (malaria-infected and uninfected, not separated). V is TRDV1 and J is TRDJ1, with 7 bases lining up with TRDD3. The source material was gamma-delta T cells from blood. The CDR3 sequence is CALGEHWGRKLIF. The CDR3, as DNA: TGTGCTCTTGGGGAACACTGGGGCCGTAAACTCATCTTT.